This T cell receptor beta chain was sequenced during a study of cytomegalovirus exposure and HLA in healthy donors. Vbeta (60) and Jbeta (13) primers were used in the PCR. The protocol was immunoSEQ multiplex PCR, while the TCRdb copy is restricted to in-frame clones and leaves out a portion. The sample carries 100,000 to 150,000 clones, approximately 78% recorded once. Trimming shortened V by 1 base and J by 8 bases, and 12 bases separated the two germline ends. Germline V gene data show CDR1 as KGHSH and CDR2 as LQKENI. The CDR3 consists of 14 residues. The TCR sequence derives from a female donor in good health and CMV-seronegative. The chain links TRBV18 to TRBJ2-1, with a tentative D call TRBD1 (6 bases). The specimen sequenced was PBMCs. This CDR3 is CASSPRAGDDEQFF. CDR3 nucleotide sequence: TGTGCCAGCTCACCACGGGCAGGGGACGATGAGCAGTTCTTC.